This T cell receptor (beta chain) was sequenced for a study of molecular identifiers for immune sequencing clone quantification. MiXCR was run by TCRdb on the PCR reads, yielding one entry per CDR3 protein. The sample shows about 640,000 distinct CDR3 sequences, 15% to 20% of them seen only once. Trimming at V came to 7 bases and at J to 2 bases, leaving 8 bases not matched to a gene. Germline CDR1 reads MNHEY; CDR2 reads SVGAGI. The CDR3 runs to 15 residues. In this sample, this clonotype turned up many times. Source material for naive CD8 libraries was about 20,000 to 1,100,000 sorted cells, with 10%, 30% or 50% RNA. A CD8+CD4-CCR7+CD45RA+ phenotype served as the sorting definition for naive CD8 T cells.

V gene TRBV6-5 combines with J gene TRBJ2-7; TRBD2 matches 10 bases. Sequenced material: naive CD8+ T cells from blood, with Jurkat cell RNA spiked in. Indicated subset: FACS-sorted CD8+CD4-CCR7+CD45RA+ naive T cells. The sequence was collected from a human donor in good health. Some libraries in this study had Jurkat cell RNA spiked in. Written as DNA, the CDR3 is TGTGCCAGCACCAACCTAGCGGGAGCTGCCTACGAGCAGTACTTC. This sequence encodes CASTNLAGAAYEQYF.